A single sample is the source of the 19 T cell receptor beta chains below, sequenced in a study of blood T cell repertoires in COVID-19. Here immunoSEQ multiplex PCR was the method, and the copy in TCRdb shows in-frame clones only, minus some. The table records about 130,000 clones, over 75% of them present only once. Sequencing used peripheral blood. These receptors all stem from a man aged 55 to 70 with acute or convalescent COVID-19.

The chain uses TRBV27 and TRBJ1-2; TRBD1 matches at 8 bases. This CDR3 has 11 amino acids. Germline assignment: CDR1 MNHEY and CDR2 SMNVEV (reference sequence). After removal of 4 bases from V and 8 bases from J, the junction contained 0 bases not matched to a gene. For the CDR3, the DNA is TGTGCCAGCAGTTCAGGGGGCGGCTACACCTTC. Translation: CASSSGGGYTF.

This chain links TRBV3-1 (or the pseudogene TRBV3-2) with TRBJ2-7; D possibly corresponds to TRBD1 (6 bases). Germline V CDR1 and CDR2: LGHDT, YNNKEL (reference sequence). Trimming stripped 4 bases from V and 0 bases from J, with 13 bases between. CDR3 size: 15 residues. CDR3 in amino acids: CASSRETGGSYEQYF. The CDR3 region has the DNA TGTGCCAGCAGCCGCGAGACAGGTGGCTCCTACGAGCAGTACTTC.

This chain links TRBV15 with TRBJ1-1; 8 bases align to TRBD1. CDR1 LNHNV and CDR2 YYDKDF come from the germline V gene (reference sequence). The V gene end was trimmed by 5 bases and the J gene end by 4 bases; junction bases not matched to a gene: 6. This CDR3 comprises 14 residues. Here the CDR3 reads CATSRSTGGTEAFF. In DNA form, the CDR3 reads TGTGCCACCAGCCGATCCACAGGGGGCACTGAAGCTTTCTTT.

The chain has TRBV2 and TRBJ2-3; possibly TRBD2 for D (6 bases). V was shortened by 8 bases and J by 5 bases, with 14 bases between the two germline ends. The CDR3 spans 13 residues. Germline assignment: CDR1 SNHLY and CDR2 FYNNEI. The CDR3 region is CASREYRQDTQYF. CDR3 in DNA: TGTGCCAGCCGGGAGTACAGACAAGATACGCAGTATTTT.

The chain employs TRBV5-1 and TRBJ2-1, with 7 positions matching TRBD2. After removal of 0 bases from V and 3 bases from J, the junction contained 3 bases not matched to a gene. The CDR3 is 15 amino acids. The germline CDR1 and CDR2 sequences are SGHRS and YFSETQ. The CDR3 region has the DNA TGCGCCAGCAGCTTGGAGGCTAGCGGCTACAATGAGCAGTTCTTC. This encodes CASSLEASGYNEQFF.

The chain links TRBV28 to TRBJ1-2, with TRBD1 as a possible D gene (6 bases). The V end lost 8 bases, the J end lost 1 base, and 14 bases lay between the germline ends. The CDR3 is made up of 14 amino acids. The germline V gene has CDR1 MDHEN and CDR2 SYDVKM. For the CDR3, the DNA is TGTGCCAGCCGGCGTACAGGGCTTAACTATGGCTACACCTTC. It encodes CASRRTGLNYGYTF.

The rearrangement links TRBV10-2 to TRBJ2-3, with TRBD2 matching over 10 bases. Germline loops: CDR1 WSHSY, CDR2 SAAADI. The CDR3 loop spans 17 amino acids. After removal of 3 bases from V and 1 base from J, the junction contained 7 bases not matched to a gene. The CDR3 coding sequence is TGCGCCAGCAGTGATGATTTAGCGGGAGGCGGCACAGATACGCAGTATTTT. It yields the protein CASSDDLAGGGTDTQYF.

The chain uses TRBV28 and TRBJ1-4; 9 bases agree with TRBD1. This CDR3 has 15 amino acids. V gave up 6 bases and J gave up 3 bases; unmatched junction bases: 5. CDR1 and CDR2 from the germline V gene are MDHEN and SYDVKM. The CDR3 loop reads CASRLQGAANEKLFF. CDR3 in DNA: TGTGCCAGCAGGCTACAGGGGGCGGCTAATGAAAAACTGTTTTTT.

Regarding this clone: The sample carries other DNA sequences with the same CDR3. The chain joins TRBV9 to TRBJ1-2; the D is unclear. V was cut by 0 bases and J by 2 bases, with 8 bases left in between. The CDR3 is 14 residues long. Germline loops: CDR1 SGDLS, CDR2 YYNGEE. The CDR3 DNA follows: TGTGCCAGCAGCGTAGACCCAGGAAACTATGGCTACACCTTC. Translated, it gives CASSVDPGNYGYTF.

CDR3 residues: CATSDSFTGARVDEQFF. In nucleotides, the CDR3 is TGTGCCACCAGTGATTCGTTCACAGGGGCTCGGGTGGATGAGCAGTTCTTC. The gene calls are TRBV24-1 and TRBJ2-1; 7 positions agree with TRBD1. The CDR3 runs to 17 residues. J was trimmed by 8 bases and V by 2 bases; bases with no gene match: 14. Germline CDR1 is KGHDR and CDR2 is SFDVKD.

The CDR3 DNA follows: TGTGCCAGCAGTAGCGGGAGGGGGCAGTTCTTC. Its protein is CASSSGRGQFF. The genes are TRBV3-1 (or the pseudogene TRBV3-2) and TRBJ2-1; 11 nucleotides align to TRBD2. CDR1 is LGHDT, CDR2 YNNKEL, per germline (reference sequence). J was trimmed by 12 bases and V by 6 bases; bases with no gene match: 1. The CDR3 extends over 11 amino acids.

CDR3 bases: TGTGCCAGCTCACTTGACAGGGTTCGGGAAAAACTGTTTTTT. Its protein is CASSLDRVREKLFF. The chain uses TRBV18 and TRBJ1-4; 7 bases fit TRBD1. V lost 4 bases, J lost 8 bases, and 7 bases stayed unmatched. CDR1 and CDR2 from the germline V gene are KGHSH and LQKENI. This CDR3 is built from 14 residues.

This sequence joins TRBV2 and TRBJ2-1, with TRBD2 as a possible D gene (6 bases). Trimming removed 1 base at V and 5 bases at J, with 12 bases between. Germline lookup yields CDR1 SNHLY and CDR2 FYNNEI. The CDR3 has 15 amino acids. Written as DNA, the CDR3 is TGTGCCAGCAGTGAAGTTGGGGGACTTGACAATGAGCAGTTCTTC. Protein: CASSEVGGLDNEQFF.

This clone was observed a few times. CDR3 in DNA: TGTGCCAGCAGTGAAGCGTCAGGGGAGAATGAGCAGTTCTTC. It codes for CASSEASGENEQFF. The chain is built from TRBV2 and TRBJ2-1; a possible D gene is TRBD1 (6 bases). Germline V gene sequence: CDR1 SNHLY, CDR2 FYNNEI. The CDR3 has 14 residues. Deletions cut 0 bases from V and 7 bases from J, with 10 bases between.

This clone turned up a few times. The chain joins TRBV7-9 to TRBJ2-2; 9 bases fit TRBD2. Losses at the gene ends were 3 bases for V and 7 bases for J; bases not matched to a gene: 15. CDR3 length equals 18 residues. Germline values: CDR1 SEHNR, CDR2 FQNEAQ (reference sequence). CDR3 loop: CASSFPRFAGGPDGELFF. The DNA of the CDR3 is TGTGCCAGCAGCTTTCCCCGTTTTGCGGGAGGGCCAGACGGGGAGCTGTTTTTT.

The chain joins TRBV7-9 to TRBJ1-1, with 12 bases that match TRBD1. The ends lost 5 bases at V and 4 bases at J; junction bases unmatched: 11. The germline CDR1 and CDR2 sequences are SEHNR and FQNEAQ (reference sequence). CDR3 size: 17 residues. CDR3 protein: CASSLYGTGGLSTEAFF. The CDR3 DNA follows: TGTGCCAGCAGCCTCTATGGGACAGGGGGCTTAAGCACTGAAGCTTTCTTT.

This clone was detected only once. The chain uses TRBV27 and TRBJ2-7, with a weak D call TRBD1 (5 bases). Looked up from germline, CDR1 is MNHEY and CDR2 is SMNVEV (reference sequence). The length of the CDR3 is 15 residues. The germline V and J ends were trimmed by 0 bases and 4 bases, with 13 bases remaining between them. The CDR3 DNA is TGTGCCAGCAGTTTATCGTGGCAGGGTAGGTACGAGCAGTACTTC. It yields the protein CASSLSWQGRYEQYF.

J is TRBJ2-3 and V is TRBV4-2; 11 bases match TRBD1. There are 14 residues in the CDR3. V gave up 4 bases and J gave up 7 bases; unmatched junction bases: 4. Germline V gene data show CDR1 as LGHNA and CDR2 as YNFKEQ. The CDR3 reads CASSPGTGGHTQYF. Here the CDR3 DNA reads TGTGCCAGCAGCCCCGGGACAGGGGGGCATACGCAGTATTTT.

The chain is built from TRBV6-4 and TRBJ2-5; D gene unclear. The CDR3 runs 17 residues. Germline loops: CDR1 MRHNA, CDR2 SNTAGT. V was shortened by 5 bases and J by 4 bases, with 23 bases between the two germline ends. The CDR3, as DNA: TGTGCCAGCAGTCCGCGTGACTGGTGGAGCCCCCCAGAGACCCAGTACTTC. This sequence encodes CASSPRDWWSPPETQYF.